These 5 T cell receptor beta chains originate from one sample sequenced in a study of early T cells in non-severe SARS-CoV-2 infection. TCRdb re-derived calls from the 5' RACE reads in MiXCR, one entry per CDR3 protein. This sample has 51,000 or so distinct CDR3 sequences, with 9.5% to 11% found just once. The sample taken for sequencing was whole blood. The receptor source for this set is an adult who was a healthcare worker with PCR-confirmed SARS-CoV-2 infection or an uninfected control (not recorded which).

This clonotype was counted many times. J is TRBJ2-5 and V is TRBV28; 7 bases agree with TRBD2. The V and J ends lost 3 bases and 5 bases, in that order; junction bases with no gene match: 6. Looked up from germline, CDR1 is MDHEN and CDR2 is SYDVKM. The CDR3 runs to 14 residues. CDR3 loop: CASSFGGSYETQYF. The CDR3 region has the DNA TGTGCCAGCAGTTTCGGCGGGAGTTATGAGACCCAGTACTTC.

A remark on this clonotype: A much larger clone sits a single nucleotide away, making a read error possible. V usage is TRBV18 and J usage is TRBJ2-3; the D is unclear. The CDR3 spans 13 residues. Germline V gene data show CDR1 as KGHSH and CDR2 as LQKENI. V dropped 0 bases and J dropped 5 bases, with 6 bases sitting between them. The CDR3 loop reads CASSPPVRDTQYF. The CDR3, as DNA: TGTGCCAGCTCACCACCTGTCAGAGATACGCAGTATTTT.

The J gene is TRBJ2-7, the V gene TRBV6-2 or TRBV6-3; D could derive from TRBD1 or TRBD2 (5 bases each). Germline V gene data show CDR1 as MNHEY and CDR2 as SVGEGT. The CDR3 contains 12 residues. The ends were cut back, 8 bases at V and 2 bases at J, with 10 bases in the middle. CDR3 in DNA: TGTGCCAGCGGGGCCGGGGCCTACGAGCAGTACTTC. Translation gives CASGAGAYEQYF.

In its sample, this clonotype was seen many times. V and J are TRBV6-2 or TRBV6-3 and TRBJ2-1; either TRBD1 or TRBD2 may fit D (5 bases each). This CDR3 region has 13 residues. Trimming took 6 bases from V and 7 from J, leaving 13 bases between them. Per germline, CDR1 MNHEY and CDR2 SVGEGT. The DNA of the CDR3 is TGTGCCAGCAGCCCCGCTGGGGGTAATGAGCAGTTCTTC. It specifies CASSPAGGNEQFF.

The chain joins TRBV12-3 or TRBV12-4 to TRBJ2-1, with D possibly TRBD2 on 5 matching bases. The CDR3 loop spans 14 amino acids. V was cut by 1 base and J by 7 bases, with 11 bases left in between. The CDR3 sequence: CASSLGTRRNEQFF. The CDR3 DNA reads TGTGCCAGCAGTTTAGGGACCCGGAGGAATGAGCAGTTCTTC.